The 20 T cell receptor beta chains below were found in one sample sequenced in a study of T-cell memory formation after mild COVID-19. TCRdb reprocessed the 5' RACE reads via MiXCR and lists one record per CDR3 protein. The table shows over 120,000 distinct CDR3 sequences, with less than 25% occurring only once. Sequencing was carried out using PBMCs or a T cell subset sorted from them (not recorded which). The receptors stem from an adult woman who had mild COVID-19 (a few samples of this study predate the infection). Cell type and time point are not known.

The CDR3 protein is CASSSSLTGKNNEQFF. The CDR3, as DNA: TGTGCCAGCAGCTCTTCCTTGACAGGGAAGAACAATGAGCAGTTCTTC. This chain joins TRBV7-9 and TRBJ2-1; 7 positions agree with TRBD1. The J segment lost 5 bases and the V segment lost 4 bases, leaving 11 bases of the junction unmatched. The CDR3 has 16 amino acids. Germline V lookup: CDR1 SEHNR, CDR2 FQNEAQ (reference sequence).

This clonotype was found a few times. The V call is TRBV12-3 or TRBV12-4, the J call TRBJ1-1; D not resolved. This CDR3 is 13 amino acids long. Between the trimmed V and J ends, which lost 6 bases and 0 bases, there was a span of 8 bases. The CDR3 here is CASSNSLNTEAFF. CDR3 bases: TGTGCCAGCAGCAACAGCCTGAACACTGAAGCTTTCTTT.

V usage is TRBV12-3 or TRBV12-4 and J usage is TRBJ1-2, with D hard to call. There are 14 residues in the CDR3. Trimming cost V 6 bases and J 8 bases, with 19 bases left between them. CDR3 in DNA: TGTGCCAGCAGCCATAACCCCGCCCCCTCAGGCTACACCTTC. This translates into CASSHNPAPSGYTF.

A few counts support this clonotype. The chain is built from TRBV7-9 and TRBJ2-2, with D hard to call. The CDR3 length is 12 residues. Germline V gene data show CDR1 as SEHNR and CDR2 as FQNEAQ (reference sequence). Trimming removed 4 bases from V and 4 bases from J, with 4 bases in between. CDR3 bases: TGTGCCAGCAGCTCCCCCACCGGGGAGCTGTTTTTT. As protein: CASSSPTGELFF. Complete variable domain (other parts from reference TRBV7-9 and TRBJ2-2): DTGVSQNPRHKITKRGQNVTFRCDPISEHNRLYWYRQTLGQGPEFLTYFQNEAQLEKSRLLSDRFSAERPKGSFSTLEIQRTEQGDSAMYLCASSSPTGELFFGEGSRLTVL.

This chain joins TRBV7-2 and TRBJ1-5; no definite D call. Trimming took 2 bases from V and 2 from J, leaving 16 bases between them. The CDR3 covers 17 residues. Germline V gene data show CDR1 as SGHTA and CDR2 as FQGNSA. The CDR3 sequence: CASSLRVREYGNQPQHF. CDR3 DNA sequence: TGTGCCAGCAGCTTAAGAGTGCGGGAGTATGGCAATCAGCCCCAGCATTTT.

This clonotype has only a few counts. This chain uses TRBV4-3 with TRBJ1-2; D is unclear. CDR3 length: 14 amino acids. The germline V and J ends were trimmed by 0 bases and 4 bases, with 9 bases remaining between them. The germline V gene has CDR1 LGHNA and CDR2 YSLEER. The CDR3 loop reads CASSQDEAVYGYTF. The CDR3 bases are TGCGCCAGCAGCCAAGATGAGGCCGTCTATGGCTACACCTTC.

This clonotype was counted only a few times. The CDR3 sequence: CASSLRTSGGDNEQFF. The DNA of the CDR3 is TGTGCCAGCAGCTTGCGGACTAGCGGGGGTGACAATGAGCAGTTCTTC. The genes are TRBV13 and TRBJ2-1, with 13 bases identical to TRBD2. The V gene's germline CDR1 is PRHDT and CDR2 FYEKMQ (reference sequence). With 3 bases clipped from V and 5 bases from J, the junction kept 4 bases outside the gene matches. The CDR3 spans 16 residues.

This chain connects TRBV7-3 to TRBJ1-1, with TRBD1 as a possible D gene (5 bases). The V and J ends lost 5 bases and 10 bases respectively, with 20 bases between them. CDR3 size: 14 residues. Germline V gene data show CDR1 as SGHTA and CDR2 as FQGTGA. The CDR3: CASSPRAGFKGAFF. In DNA, the CDR3 is TGTGCCAGCAGCCCGAGGGCAGGGTTCAAGGGAGCTTTCTTT.

J is TRBJ1-5 and V is TRBV12-3 or TRBV12-4, with D unresolved. V dropped 3 bases and J dropped 2 bases, with 8 bases sitting between them. The CDR3 is 14 amino acids. CDR3 in amino acids: CASSLVLGNQPQHF. The DNA for the CDR3 is TGTGCCAGCAGTTTGGTTTTGGGCAATCAGCCCCAGCATTTT.

This chain joins TRBV9 and TRBJ1-1, with a weak D call TRBD1 (5 bases). Between the trimmed V and J ends, which lost 3 bases and 3 bases, there was a span of 18 bases. The CDR3 totals 16 residues. Germline loops: CDR1 SGDLS, CDR2 YYNGEE. CDR3 residues: CASSAFIGVGDTEAFF. In DNA form, the CDR3 reads TGTGCCAGCAGCGCATTTATAGGGGTAGGCGACACTGAAGCTTTCTTT.

V is TRBV11-2 and J is TRBJ1-2; 9 bases match TRBD1. The CDR3 runs 16 residues. Trimming at V came to 6 bases and at J to 2 bases, leaving 10 bases not matched to a gene. CDR1 and CDR2 (germline): SGHAT, FQNNGV. This chain's CDR3 is CASSSLRDRVNYGYTF. CDR3 in DNA: TGTGCCAGCAGTTCACTGCGGGACAGGGTGAACTATGGCTACACCTTC.

This clonotype was observed a handful of times. This chain connects TRBV2 to TRBJ1-2; TRBD1 agrees at 12 bases. The germline V gene encodes CDR1 SNHLY and CDR2 FYNNEI. This CDR3 region has 13 residues. Trimming cost V 8 bases and J 8 bases; bases outside gene matches: 6. CDR3 nucleotide sequence: TGTGCCAGCGAGGGACAGGGGGCCCACGGCTACACCTTC. Translation gives CASEGQGAHGYTF.

The chain links TRBV9 to TRBJ2-1, with D perhaps TRBD1 or TRBD2 (6 bases each). Deletions cut 0 bases from V and 10 bases from J, with 20 bases between. This CDR3 is 16 amino acids long. The germline gives CDR1 SGDLS, CDR2 YYNGEE. CDR3 in DNA: TGTGCCAGCAGCGTAGGGGATTGGGACCGGGGGCCCGAGCAGTTCTTC. Amino acids: CASSVGDWDRGPEQFF.

The rearrangement uses TRBV7-6 and TRBJ2-1; D perhaps matches TRBD2 (5 bases). V lost 2 bases to trimming and J lost 11 bases, with 7 bases between them. There are 11 residues in the CDR3. Per the germline V gene, CDR1 is SGHVS and CDR2 is FNYEAQ. CDR3 sequence reads: CASSLPGKQFF. CDR3 nucleotide sequence: TGTGCCAGCAGCTTACCCGGGAAGCAGTTCTTC.

The chain carries TRBV29-1 and TRBJ2-7; the D is unclear. The CDR3 runs 13 residues. Trimming stripped 7 bases from V and 2 bases from J, with 15 bases between. CDR1 and CDR2 from the germline V gene are SQVTM and ANQGSEA. The CDR3 region is CSASPGGPYEQYF. CDR3 nucleotide sequence: TGCAGCGCCTCCCCGGGCGGCCCCTACGAGCAGTACTTC.

This rearrangement joins TRBV5-6 to TRBJ2-7; no clear D. The CDR3 is 14 amino acids. V lost 2 bases and J lost 4, with 13 bases in between. Germline CDR1 and CDR2: SGHDT and YYEEEE. CDR3: CASSFSYKTYEQYF. In DNA, the CDR3 is TGTGCCAGCAGCTTTTCCTATAAAACTTACGAGCAGTACTTC.

In this sample, this clonotype turned up a few times. CDR3 nucleotide sequence: TGTGCCAGCAGTTGGGATCAGACAGCGAACACTGAAGCTTTCTTT. Amino acids: CASSWDQTANTEAFF. The gene calls are TRBV6-5 and TRBJ1-1; TRBD1 might be the D (5 bases). The V gene lost 4 bases and the J gene lost 1 base, with 13 bases spanning the gap. The germline gives CDR1 MNHEY, CDR2 SVGAGI. The length of the CDR3 is 15 residues.

This clonotype was observed a handful of times. The chain links TRBV24-1 to TRBJ2-7; 7 bases are shared with TRBD2. The CDR3 runs 14 residues. From germline, CDR1 is KGHDR and CDR2 SFDVKD. With V trimmed by 4 bases and J by 5 bases, 7 bases remained unmatched. The DNA of the CDR3 is TGTGCCACCAGTGAGGGCGGGGGTACGGACGAGCAGTACTTC. This encodes CATSEGGGTDEQYF.

V usage is TRBV27 and J usage is TRBJ1-2, with D perhaps matching TRBD1 (6 bases). The CDR3 consists of 12 residues. V was shortened by 6 bases and J by 8 bases, with 13 bases between the two germline ends. Germline values: CDR1 MNHEY, CDR2 SMNVEV (reference sequence). CDR3 sequence (DNA): TGTGCCAGCAGGTTACAGGGCGGAGGCTACACCTTC. Amino acid sequence: CASRLQGGGYTF.

The sample holds a few counts of this clonotype. V gene TRBV15 combines with J gene TRBJ2-2, with D possibly matching TRBD1 (6 bases). This CDR3 spans 15 amino acids. V was shortened by 3 bases and J by 4 bases, with 12 bases between the two germline ends. Germline loops: CDR1 LNHNV, CDR2 YYDKDF (reference sequence). CDR3: CATSRDSPSTGELFF. The CDR3 nucleotides are TGTGCCACCAGCAGGGACAGTCCGTCCACCGGGGAGCTGTTTTTT. Looking up the rest from reference TRBV15 and TRBJ2-2 gives the full variable domain: DAMVIQNPRYQVTQFGKPVTLSCSQTLNHNVMYWYQQKSSQAPKLLFHYYDKDFNNEADTPDNFQSRRPNTSFCFLDIRSPGLGDTAMYLCATSRDSPSTGELFFGEGSRLTVL.